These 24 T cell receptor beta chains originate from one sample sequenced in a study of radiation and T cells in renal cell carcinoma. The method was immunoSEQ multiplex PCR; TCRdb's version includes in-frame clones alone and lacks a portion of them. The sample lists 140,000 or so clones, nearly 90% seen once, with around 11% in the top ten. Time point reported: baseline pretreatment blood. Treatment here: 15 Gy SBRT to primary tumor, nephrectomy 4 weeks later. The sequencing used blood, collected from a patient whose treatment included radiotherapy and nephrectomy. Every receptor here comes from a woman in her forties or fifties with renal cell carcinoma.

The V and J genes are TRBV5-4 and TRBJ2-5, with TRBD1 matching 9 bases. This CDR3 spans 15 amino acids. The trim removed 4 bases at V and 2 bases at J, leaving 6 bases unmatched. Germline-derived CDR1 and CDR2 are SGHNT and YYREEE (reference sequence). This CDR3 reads CASSPRTGDQETQYF. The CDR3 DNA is TGTGCCAGCAGCCCCCGGACAGGGGATCAAGAGACCCAGTACTTC.

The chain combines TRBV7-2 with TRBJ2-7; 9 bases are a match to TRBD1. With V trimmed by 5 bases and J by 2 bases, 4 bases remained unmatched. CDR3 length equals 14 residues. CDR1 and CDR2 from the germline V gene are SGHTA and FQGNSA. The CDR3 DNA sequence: TGTGCCAGCAGCATGGACAGGGGACCCTACGAGCAGTACTTC. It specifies CASSMDRGPYEQYF.

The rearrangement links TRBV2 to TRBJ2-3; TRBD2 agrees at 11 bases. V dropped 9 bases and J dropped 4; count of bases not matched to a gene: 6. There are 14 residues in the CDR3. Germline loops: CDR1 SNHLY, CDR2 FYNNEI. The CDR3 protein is CASILAGGADTQYF. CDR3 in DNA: TGTGCCAGTATTCTAGCGGGGGGAGCAGATACGCAGTATTTT.

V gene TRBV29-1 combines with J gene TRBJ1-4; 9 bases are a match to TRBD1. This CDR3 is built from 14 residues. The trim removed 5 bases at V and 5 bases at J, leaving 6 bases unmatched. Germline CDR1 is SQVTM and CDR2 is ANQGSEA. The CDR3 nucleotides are TGCAGCGTTAAATATGGACAGGGGAATGAAAAACTGTTTTTT. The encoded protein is CSVKYGQGNEKLFF.

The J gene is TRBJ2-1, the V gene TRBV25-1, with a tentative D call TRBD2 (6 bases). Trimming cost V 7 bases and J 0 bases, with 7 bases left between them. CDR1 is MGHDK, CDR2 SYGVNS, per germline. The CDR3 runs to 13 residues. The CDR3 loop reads CASKEGSYNEQFF. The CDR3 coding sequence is TGTGCCAGCAAGGAGGGCTCCTACAATGAGCAGTTCTTC. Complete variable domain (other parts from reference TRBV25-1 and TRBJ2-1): EADIYQTPRYLVIGTGKKITLECSQTMGHDKMYWYQQDPGMELHLIHYSYGVNSTEKGDLSSESTVSRIRTEHFPLTLESARPSHTSQYLCASKEGSYNEQFFGPGTRLTVL.

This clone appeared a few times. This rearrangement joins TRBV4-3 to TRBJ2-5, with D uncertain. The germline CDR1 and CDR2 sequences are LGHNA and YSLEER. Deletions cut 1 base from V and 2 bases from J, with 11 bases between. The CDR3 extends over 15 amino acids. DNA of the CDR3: TGCGCCAGCAGCCAAGCCTTACTACGACAAGAGACCCAGTACTTC. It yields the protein CASSQALLRQETQYF.

Here the CDR3 DNA reads TGCGCCAGCAGCTTGGGAATGATCACAGATACGCAGTATTTT. Translated, it gives CASSLGMITDTQYF. This sequence joins TRBV5-1 and TRBJ2-3, with D unresolved. Between the trimmed V and J ends, which lost 0 bases and 2 bases, there was a span of 7 bases. This CDR3 is 14 amino acids long. In germline, CDR1 is SGHRS, CDR2 YFSETQ.

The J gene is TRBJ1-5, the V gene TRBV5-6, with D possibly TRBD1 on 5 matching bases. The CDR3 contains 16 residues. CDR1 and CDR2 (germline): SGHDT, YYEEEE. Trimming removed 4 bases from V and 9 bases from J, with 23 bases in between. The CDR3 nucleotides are TGTGCCAGCAGCACCAAGACCCTACGGCAAAGGGGGCCCCAGCATTTT. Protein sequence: CASSTKTLRQRGPQHF.

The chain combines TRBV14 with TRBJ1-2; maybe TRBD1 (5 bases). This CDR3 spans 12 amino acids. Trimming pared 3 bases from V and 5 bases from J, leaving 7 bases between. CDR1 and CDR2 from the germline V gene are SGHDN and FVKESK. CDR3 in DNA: TGTGCCAGCAGCCAGGGGGGGTATGGCTACACCTTC. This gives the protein CASSQGGYGYTF. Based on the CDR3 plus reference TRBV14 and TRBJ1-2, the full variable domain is EAGVTQFPSHSVIEKGQTVTLRCDPISGHDNLYWYRRVMGKEIKFLLHFVKESKQDESGMPNNRFLAERTGGTYSTLKVQPAELEDSGVYFCASSQGGYGYTFGSGTRLTVV.

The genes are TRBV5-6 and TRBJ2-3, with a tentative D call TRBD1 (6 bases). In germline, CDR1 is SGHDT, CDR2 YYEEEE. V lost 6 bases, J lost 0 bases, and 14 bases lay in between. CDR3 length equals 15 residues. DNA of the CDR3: TGTGCCAGCACAGCTTTTCAGGGGAGCACAGATACGCAGTATTTT. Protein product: CASTAFQGSTDTQYF.

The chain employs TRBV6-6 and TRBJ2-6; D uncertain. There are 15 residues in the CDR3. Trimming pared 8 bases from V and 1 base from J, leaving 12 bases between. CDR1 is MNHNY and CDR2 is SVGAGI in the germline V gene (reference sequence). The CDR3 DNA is TGTGCCAGCCTGGACCTTTGGTCTGGGGCCAACGTCCTGACTTTC. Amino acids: CASLDLWSGANVLTF.

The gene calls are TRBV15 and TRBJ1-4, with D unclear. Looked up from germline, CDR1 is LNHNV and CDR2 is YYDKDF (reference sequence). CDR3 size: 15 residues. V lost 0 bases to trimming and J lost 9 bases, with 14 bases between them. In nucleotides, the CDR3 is TGTGCCACCAGCAGAGATCGGGCAGATGAGAAAAAACTGTTTTTT. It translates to CATSRDRADEKKLFF.

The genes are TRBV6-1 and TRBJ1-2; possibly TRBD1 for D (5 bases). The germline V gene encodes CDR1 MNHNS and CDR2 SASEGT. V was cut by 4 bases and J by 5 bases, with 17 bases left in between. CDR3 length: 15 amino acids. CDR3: CASSVRDPAAYGYTF. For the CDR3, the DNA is TGTGCCAGCAGTGTCCGGGACCCTGCGGCTTATGGCTACACCTTC.

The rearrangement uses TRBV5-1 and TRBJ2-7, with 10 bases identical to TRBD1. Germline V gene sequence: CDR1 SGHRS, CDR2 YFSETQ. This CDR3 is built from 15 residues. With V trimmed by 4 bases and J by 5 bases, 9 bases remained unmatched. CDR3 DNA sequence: TGCGCCAGCAGCCTTGACAGGGGGCTTAGTAACGAGCAGTACTTC. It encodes CASSLDRGLSNEQYF.

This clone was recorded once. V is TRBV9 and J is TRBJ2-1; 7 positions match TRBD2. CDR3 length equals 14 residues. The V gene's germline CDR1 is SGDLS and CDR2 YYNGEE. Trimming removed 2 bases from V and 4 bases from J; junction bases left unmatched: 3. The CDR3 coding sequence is TGTGCCAGCAGCGTCCAGCGGGGTTACAATGAGCAGTTCTTC. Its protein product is CASSVQRGYNEQFF.

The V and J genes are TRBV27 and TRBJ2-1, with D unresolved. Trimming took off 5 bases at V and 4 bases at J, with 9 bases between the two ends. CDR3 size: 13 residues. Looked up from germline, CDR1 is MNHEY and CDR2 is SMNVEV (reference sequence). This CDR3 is CASSLGTYNEQFF. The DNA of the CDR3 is TGTGCCAGCAGTCTTGGCACTTACAATGAGCAGTTCTTC.

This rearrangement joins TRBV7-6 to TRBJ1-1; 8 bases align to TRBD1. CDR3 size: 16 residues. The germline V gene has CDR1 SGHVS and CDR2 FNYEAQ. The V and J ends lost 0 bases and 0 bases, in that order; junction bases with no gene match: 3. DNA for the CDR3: TGTGCCAGCAGCTTAGCGGGGACAGGCATGAACACTGAAGCTTTCTTT. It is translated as CASSLAGTGMNTEAFF.

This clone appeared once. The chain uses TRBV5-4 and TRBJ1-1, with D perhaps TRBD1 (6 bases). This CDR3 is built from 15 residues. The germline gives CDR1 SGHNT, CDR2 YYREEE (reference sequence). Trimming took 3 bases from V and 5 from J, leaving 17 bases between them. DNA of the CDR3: TGTGCCAGCAGCTCATTTCAGGGGATAAGAACTGAAGCTTTCTTT. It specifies CASSSFQGIRTEAFF.

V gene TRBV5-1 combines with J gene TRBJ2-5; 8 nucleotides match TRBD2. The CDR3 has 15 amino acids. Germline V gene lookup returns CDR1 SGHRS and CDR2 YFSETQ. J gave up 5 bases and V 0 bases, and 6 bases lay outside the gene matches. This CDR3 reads CASSLVGSGEETQYF. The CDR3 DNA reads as TGCGCCAGCAGCTTGGTCGGTAGCGGGGAGGAGACCCAGTACTTC.

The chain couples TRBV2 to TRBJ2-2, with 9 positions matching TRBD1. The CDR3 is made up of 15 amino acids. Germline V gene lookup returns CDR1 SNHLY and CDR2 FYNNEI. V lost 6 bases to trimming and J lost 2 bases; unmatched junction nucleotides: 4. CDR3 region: CASRRQGVNTGELFF. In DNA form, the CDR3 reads TGTGCCAGCAGACGACAGGGGGTTAACACCGGGGAGCTGTTTTTT.

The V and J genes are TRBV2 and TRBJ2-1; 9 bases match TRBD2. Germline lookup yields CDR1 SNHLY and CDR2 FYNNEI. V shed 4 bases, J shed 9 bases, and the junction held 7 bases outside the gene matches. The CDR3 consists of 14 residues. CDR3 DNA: TGTGCCAGCAGTGTCGAGCTAGCGGGGTCTGAGCAGTTCTTC. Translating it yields CASSVELAGSEQFF.

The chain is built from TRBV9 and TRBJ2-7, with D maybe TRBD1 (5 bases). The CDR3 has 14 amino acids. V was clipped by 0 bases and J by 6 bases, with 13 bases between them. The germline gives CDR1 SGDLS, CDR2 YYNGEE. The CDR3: CASSVDQGDREQYF. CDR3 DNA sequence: TGTGCCAGCAGCGTAGATCAGGGTGATCGCGAGCAGTACTTC. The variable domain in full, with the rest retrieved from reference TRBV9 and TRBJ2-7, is DSGVTQTPKHLITATGQRVTLRCSPRSGDLSVYWYQQSLDQGLQFLIQYYNGEERAKGNILERFSAQQFPDLHSELNLSSLELGDSALYFCASSVDQGDREQYFGPGTRLTVT.

This chain's CDR3 is CASSELAGEATGELFF. CDR3 bases: TGTGCCAGCAGCGAACTAGCGGGGGAGGCAACCGGGGAGCTGTTTTTT. The rearrangement uses TRBV7-9 and TRBJ2-2; 11 nucleotides agree with TRBD2. The germline gives CDR1 SEHNR, CDR2 FQNEAQ (reference sequence). This CDR3 comprises 16 residues. Trimming took 5 bases from V and 5 from J; bases not matched to a gene: 7.

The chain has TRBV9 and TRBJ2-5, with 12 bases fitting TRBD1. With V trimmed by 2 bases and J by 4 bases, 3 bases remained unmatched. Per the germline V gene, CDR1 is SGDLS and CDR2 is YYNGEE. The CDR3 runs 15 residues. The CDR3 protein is CASSVGQGARETQYF. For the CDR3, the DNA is TGTGCCAGCAGCGTGGGACAGGGGGCTCGAGAGACCCAGTACTTC.